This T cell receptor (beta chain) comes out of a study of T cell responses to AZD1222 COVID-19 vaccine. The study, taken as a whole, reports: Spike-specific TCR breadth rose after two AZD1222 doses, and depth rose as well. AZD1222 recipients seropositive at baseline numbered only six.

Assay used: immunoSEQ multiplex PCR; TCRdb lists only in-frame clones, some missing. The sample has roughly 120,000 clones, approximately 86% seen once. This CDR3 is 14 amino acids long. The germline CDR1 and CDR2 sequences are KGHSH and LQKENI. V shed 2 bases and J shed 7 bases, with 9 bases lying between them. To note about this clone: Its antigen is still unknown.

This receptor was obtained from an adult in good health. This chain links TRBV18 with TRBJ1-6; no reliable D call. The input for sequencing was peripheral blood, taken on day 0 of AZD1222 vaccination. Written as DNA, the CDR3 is TGTGCCAGCTCACCAGAGCAGGTGAATTCACCCCTCCACTTT. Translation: CASSPEQVNSPLHF. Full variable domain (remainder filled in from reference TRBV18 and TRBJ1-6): NAGVMQNPRHLVRRRGQEARLRCSPMKGHSHVYWYRQLPEEGLKFMVYLQKENIIDESGMPKERFSAEFPKEGPSILRIQQVVRGDSAAYFCASSPEQVNSPLHFGNGTRLTVT.